A single sample gave rise to the 17 T cell receptor beta chains below, sequenced in a study of T cells in Graves' hyperthyroidism and ophthalmopathy. Template material for amplifying TCR beta CDR3 regions consisted of RNA transcripts. When the TCR CDR3 underwent first-round RT-PCR, the HTBI primer set was used. One entry per CDR3 protein, called by TCRdb with MiXCR from the multiplex PCR reads. The table lists around 600,000 distinct CDR3 sequences, about a sixth of them singletons, with under 8% in the top ten. Sequencing input: blood. These receptors originate from a woman aged 25 to 45 with Graves' hyperthyroidism.

This clonotype occurred many times. The rearrangement joins TRBV2 to TRBJ1-3; D is undetermined. CDR1 and CDR2 (germline): SNHLY, FYNNEI. CDR3 length: 16 residues. With 1 base removed from V and 7 bases from J, the gap between germline ends came to 17 bases. CDR3 bases: TGTGCCAGCAGTGAAGGTGACCGAACCGTGGGCAACACCATATATTTT. This codes for CASSEGDRTVGNTIYF.

There are many counts of this clonotype. This may come from a read error, since a much larger clone is one base off. The J gene is TRBJ2-3, the V gene TRBV7-2, with TRBD2 identical over 8 bases. Germline loops: CDR1 SGHTA, CDR2 FQGNSA. V was clipped by 1 base and J by 2 bases; unmatched bases: 2. This CDR3 has 15 residues. The CDR3 DNA sequence: TGTGCCAGCAGCTTAGTAGCGGGGTACACAGATACGCAGTATTTT. Amino acid sequence: CASSLVAGYTDTQYF. The entire variable domain, with the rest obtained from reference TRBV7-2 and TRBJ2-3, is as follows: GAGVSQSPSNKVTEKGKDVELRCDPISGHTALYWYRQSLGQGLEFLIYFQGNSAPDKSGLPSDRFSAERTGGSVSTLTIQRTQQEDSAVYLCASSLVAGYTDTQYFGPGTRLTVL.

This clonotype was seen at least ten times. The V and J genes are TRBV27 and TRBJ2-1, with 11 bases that match TRBD2. CDR3 length equals 18 residues. V was clipped by 3 bases and J by 7 bases; unmatched bases: 14. CDR1 and CDR2 (germline): MNHEY, SMNVEV (reference sequence). CDR3 protein: CASSFLAGGPRFLNEQFF. Here the CDR3 DNA reads TGTGCCAGCAGTTTTCTAGCGGGAGGTCCCCGCTTTCTTAATGAGCAGTTCTTC.

With regard to this clonotype: A much larger clone lies a single base off, so this may be a read error. This chain joins TRBV7-9 and TRBJ2-1; no firm D call. In germline, CDR1 is SEHNR, CDR2 FQNEAQ (reference sequence). The CDR3 has 14 amino acids. CDR3 in DNA: TGTGCCAGCGGCTTAACCGTGGGCGGCAATGAGCAGTTCTTC. It encodes CASGLTVGGNEQFF.

This clonotype appeared a few times. The chain links TRBV29-1 to TRBJ2-3; 10 bases are shared with TRBD2. This CDR3 has 17 amino acids. CDR1 and CDR2 from the germline V gene are SQVTM and ANQGSEA. Trimming removed 0 bases from V and 3 bases from J; junction bases left unmatched: 9. The CDR3 reads CSVEDPLAGDNTDTQYF. CDR3 coding DNA: TGCAGCGTTGAAGATCCCCTAGCGGGAGATAATACAGATACGCAGTATTTT.

This clonotype appeared a few times. The genes are TRBV18 and TRBJ2-3; possibly TRBD1 for D (6 bases). This CDR3 has 15 residues. V lost 3 bases to trimming and J lost 2 bases, with 12 bases between them. CDR1 is KGHSH, CDR2 LQKENI, per germline. CDR3 amino acids: CASSPPDSYTDTQYF. The DNA for the CDR3 is TGTGCCAGCTCACCCCCGGACAGTTACACAGATACGCAGTATTTT.

This clonotype came up a few times. The chain carries TRBV5-1 and TRBJ1-4, with D maybe TRBD1 (6 bases). This CDR3 spans 15 amino acids. The germline CDR1 and CDR2 sequences are SGHRS and YFSETQ. V lost 0 bases to trimming and J lost 4 bases, with 10 bases between them. Here the CDR3 reads CASSLGTVYNEKLFF. In nucleotides, the CDR3 is TGCGCCAGCAGCTTGGGGACAGTTTATAATGAAAAACTGTTTTTT.

This clonotype was recorded at least ten times. The chain couples TRBV7-2 to TRBJ2-3; TRBD1 is a possible D gene (5 bases). Germline assignment: CDR1 SGHTA and CDR2 FQGNSA. V was cut by 5 bases and J by 2 bases, with 14 bases left in between. The CDR3 is made up of 15 amino acids. This chain's CDR3 is CASSPFVGHTDTQYF. CDR3 coding DNA: TGTGCCAGCAGCCCCTTTGTGGGGCACACAGATACGCAGTATTTT.

Concerning this clonotype: This may come from a read error, since a much larger clone is one base off. The chain is built from TRBV12-3 or TRBV12-4 and TRBJ2-2; D gene unclear. Trimming removed 5 bases from V and 7 bases from J, with 8 bases in between. The CDR3 loop spans 12 amino acids. CDR3 in amino acids: CASSHDRGELFF. The CDR3 coding sequence is TGTGCCAGCAGTCACGATCGCGGGGAGCTGTTTTTT.

This chain joins TRBV6-2 or TRBV6-3 and TRBJ2-7, with TRBD1 as a possible D gene (6 bases). This CDR3 contains 17 residues. Trimming took 3 bases from V and 2 from J, leaving 20 bases between them. The germline V gene has CDR1 MNHEY and CDR2 SVGEGT. CDR3 in DNA: TGTGCCAGCAGTTATATCAGGGGCAGAGGTATAACCTACGAGCAGTACTTC. Translating it yields CASSYIRGRGITYEQYF.

This clonotype was seen at least ten times. The chain combines TRBV7-2 with TRBJ2-3; D gene ambiguous. CDR3 length: 14 amino acids. Trimming left V 5 bases short and J 0 bases short, with 9 bases between. Germline loops: CDR1 SGHTA, CDR2 FQGNSA. In DNA, the CDR3 is TGTGCCAGCAGCCCCACCACTAGCACAGATACGCAGTATTTT. This translates into CASSPTTSTDTQYF.

To note about this clonotype: With a much larger clone just one base away, this may be a read error. The V and J genes are TRBV4-3 and TRBJ2-7; TRBD1 is a possible D gene (6 bases). V was shortened by 2 bases and J by 2 bases, with 13 bases between the two germline ends. CDR3 size: 15 residues. Germline CDR1 LGHNA, CDR2 YSLEER. The CDR3 coding sequence is TGCGCCAGCAGCCAATATATGACAGGAACCTACGAGCAGTACTTC. Protein: CASSQYMTGTYEQYF.

V gene TRBV4-1 combines with J gene TRBJ2-1, with TRBD2 matching over 9 bases. The CDR3 contains 17 residues. The germline V gene has CDR1 MGHRA and CDR2 YSYEKL. The V and J ends lost 1 base and 9 bases, in that order; junction bases with no gene match: 13. CDR3 amino acids: CASSQVRREGRYGEQFF. CDR3 DNA sequence: TGCGCCAGCAGCCAAGTAAGGCGGGAGGGCCGTTATGGTGAGCAGTTCTTC.

This clonotype showed up many times. The DNA for the CDR3 is TGTGCCTGGAAGAAGTGGGCTAGCGGACACACAGATACGCAGTATTTT. Translation: CAWKKWASGHTDTQYF. The rearrangement joins TRBV30 to TRBJ2-3, with 7 bases matching TRBD2. The CDR3 runs to 16 residues. V gave up 4 bases and J gave up 2 bases; unmatched junction bases: 12. Germline loops: CDR1 GTSNPN, CDR2 SVGIG (reference sequence).

This clonotype was counted many times. The chain uses TRBV2 and TRBJ1-1, with 8 bases that match TRBD1. V trimming: 6 bases; J trimming: 8 bases; junction bases outside the gene matches: 2. The CDR3 totals 11 residues. Germline CDR1 reads SNHLY; CDR2 reads FYNNEI. CDR3 bases: TGTGCCAGCAGCAGGGGGCTAGAAGCTTTCTTT. Protein: CASSRGLEAFF.

This clonotype was observed a handful of times. The V gene is TRBV6-2 or TRBV6-3, the J gene TRBJ2-1, with D possibly being TRBD1 (5 bases). Trimming pared 7 bases from V and 4 bases from J, leaving 11 bases between. The CDR3 loop spans 13 amino acids. Germline CDR1 reads MNHEY; CDR2 reads SVGEGT. In DNA, the CDR3 is TGTGCCAGCACTCCCAGACAGTACAATGAGCAGTTCTTC. This encodes CASTPRQYNEQFF.

This clonotype appeared once. The rearrangement uses TRBV27 and TRBJ2-1; 12 bases fit TRBD2. Germline V lookup: CDR1 MNHEY, CDR2 SMNVEV (reference sequence). V was pared by 4 bases and J by 4 bases, with 8 bases of the junction left unmatched. This CDR3 has 17 residues. The CDR3 region is CASSSKLAGGNYNEQFF. CDR3 coding DNA: TGTGCCAGCAGTTCAAAACTAGCGGGAGGTAATTACAATGAGCAGTTCTTC.